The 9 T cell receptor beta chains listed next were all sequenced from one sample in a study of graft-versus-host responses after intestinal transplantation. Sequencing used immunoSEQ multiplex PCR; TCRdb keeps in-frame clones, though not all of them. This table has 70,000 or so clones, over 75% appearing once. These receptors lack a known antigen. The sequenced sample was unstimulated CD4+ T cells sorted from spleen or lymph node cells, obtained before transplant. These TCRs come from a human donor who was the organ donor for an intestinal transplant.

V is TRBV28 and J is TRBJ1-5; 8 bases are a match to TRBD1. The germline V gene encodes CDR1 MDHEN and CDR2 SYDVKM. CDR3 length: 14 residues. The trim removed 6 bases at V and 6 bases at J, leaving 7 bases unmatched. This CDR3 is CASSSIQGGQPQHF. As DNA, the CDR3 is TGTGCCAGCAGCTCAATACAGGGGGGTCAGCCCCAGCATTTT.

Here the CDR3 reads CASSPGQGRTKSNQPQHF. CDR3 in DNA: TGTGCCAGCAGCCCGGGGCAGGGGCGAACAAAGAGCAATCAGCCCCAGCATTTT. The rearrangement joins TRBV5-8 to TRBJ1-5; D perhaps matches TRBD1 (6 bases). Trimming pared 4 bases from V and 1 base from J, leaving 21 bases between. CDR3 size: 18 residues. CDR1 and CDR2 (germline): SGHTS, YDEGEE.

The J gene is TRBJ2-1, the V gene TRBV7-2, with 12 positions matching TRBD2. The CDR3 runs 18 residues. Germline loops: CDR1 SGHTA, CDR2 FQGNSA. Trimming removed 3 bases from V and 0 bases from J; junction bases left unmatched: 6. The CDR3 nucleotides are TGTGCCAGCAGCTTCGCTAGCGGGGGGGCCGGCTCCTACAATGAGCAGTTCTTC. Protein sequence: CASSFASGGAGSYNEQFF.

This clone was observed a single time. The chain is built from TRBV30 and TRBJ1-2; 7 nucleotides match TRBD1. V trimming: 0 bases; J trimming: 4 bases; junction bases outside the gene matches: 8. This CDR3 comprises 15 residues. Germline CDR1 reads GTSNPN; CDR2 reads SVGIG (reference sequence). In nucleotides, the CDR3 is TGTGCCTGGAGTGTACAGGGGCCAGATAGCTATGGCTACACCTTC. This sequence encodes CAWSVQGPDSYGYTF.

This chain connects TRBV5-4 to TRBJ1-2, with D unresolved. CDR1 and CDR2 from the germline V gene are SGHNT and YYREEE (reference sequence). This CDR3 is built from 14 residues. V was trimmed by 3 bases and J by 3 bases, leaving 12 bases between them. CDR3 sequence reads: CASSYTSGDYGYTF. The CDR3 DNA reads TGTGCCAGCAGCTACACTAGCGGGGACTATGGCTACACCTTC.

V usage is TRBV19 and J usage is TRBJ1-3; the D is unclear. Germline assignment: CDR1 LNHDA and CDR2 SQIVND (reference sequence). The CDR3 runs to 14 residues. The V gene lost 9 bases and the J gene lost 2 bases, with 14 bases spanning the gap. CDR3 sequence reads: CASRRESPGNTIYF. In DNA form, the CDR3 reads TGTGCCAGCCGGAGGGAGAGTCCTGGAAACACCATATATTTT. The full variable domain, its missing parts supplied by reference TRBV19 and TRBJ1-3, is DGGITQSPKYLFRKEGQNVTLSCEQNLNHDAMYWYRQDPGQGLRLIYYSQIVNDFQKGDIAEGYSVSREKKESFPLTVTSAQKNPTAFYLCASRRESPGNTIYFGEGSWLTVV.

The CDR3 sequence is CASSGSGPGETQYF. The CDR3 nucleotides are TGTGCCAGCAGTGGATCAGGGCCGGGAGAGACCCAGTACTTC. The chain joins TRBV2 to TRBJ2-5; D might be TRBD1 (5 bases). The CDR3 totals 14 residues. The germline gives CDR1 SNHLY, CDR2 FYNNEI. Trimming removed 4 bases from V and 4 bases from J, with 13 bases in between.

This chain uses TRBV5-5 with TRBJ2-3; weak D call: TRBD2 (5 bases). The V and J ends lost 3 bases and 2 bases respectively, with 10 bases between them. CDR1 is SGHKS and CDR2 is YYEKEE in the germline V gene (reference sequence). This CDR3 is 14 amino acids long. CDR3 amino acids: CASSWRIVTDTQYF. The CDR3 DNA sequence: TGTGCCAGCAGCTGGAGGATCGTCACAGATACGCAGTATTTT.

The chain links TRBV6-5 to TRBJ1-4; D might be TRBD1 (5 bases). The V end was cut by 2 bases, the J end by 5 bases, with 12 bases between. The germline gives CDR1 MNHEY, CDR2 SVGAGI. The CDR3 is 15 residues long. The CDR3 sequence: CASSYQGDGNEKLFF. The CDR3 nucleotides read TGTGCCAGCAGTTACCAAGGGGATGGGAATGAAAAACTGTTTTTT.